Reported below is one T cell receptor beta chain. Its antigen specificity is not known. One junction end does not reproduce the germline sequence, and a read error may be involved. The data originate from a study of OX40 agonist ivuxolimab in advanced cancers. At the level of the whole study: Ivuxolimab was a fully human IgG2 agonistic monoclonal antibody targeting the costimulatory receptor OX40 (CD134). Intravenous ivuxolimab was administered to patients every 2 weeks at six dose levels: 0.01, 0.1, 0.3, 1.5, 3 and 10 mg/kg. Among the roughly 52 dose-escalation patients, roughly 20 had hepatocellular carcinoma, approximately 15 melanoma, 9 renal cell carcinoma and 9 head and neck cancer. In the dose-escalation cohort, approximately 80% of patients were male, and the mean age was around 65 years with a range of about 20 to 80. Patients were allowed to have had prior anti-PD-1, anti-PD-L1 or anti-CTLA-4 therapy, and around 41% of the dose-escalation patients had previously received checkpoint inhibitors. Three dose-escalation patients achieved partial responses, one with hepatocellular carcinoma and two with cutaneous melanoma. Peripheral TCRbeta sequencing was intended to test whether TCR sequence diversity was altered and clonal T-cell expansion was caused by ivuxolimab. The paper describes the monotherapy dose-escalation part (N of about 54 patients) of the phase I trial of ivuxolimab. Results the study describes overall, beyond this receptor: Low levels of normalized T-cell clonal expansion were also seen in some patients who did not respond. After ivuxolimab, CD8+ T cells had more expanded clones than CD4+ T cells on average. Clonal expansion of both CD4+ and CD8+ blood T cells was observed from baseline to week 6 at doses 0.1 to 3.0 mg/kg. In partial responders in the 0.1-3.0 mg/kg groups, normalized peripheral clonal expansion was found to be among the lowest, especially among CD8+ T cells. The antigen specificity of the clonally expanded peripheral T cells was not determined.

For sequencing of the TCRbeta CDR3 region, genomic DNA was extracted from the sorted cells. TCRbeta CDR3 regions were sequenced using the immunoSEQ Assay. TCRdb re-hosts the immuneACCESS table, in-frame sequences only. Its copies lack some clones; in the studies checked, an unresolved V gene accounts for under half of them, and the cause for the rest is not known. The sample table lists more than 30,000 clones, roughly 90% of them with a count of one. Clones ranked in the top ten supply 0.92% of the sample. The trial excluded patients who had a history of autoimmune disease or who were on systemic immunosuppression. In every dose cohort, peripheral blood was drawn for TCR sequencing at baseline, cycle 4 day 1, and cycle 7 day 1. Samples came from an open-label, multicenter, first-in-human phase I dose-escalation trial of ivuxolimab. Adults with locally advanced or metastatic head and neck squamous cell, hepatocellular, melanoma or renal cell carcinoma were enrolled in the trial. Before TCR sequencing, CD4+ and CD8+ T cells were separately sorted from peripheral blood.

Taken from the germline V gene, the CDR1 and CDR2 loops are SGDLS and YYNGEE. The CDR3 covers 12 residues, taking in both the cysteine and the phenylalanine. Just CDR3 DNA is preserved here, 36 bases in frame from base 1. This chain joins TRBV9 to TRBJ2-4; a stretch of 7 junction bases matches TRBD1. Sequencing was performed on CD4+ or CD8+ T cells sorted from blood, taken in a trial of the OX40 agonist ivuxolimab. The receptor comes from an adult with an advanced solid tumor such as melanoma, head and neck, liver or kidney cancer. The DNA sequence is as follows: TGTGCGGCTGGGGACAGCAAAAACATTCGGTACTTC. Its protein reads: CAAGDSKNIRYF.